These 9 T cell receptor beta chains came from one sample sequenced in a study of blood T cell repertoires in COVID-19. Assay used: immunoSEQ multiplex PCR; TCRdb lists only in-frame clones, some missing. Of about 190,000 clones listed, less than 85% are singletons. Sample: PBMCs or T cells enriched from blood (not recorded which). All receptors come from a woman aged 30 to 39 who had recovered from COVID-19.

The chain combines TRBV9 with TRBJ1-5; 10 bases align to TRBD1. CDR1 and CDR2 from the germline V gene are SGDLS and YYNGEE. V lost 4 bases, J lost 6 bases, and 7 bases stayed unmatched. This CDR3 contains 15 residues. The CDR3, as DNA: TGTGCCAGCAGCCCAGGGGACAGGGGAGTTCAGCCCCAGCATTTT. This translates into CASSPGDRGVQPQHF.

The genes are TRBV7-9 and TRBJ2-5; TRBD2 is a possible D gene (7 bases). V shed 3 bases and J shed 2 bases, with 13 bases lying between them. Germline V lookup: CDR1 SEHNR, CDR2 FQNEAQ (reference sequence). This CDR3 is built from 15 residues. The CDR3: CASSLRGGLQETQYF. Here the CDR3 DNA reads TGTGCCAGCAGCTTGAGGGGGGGACTACAAGAGACCCAGTACTTC.

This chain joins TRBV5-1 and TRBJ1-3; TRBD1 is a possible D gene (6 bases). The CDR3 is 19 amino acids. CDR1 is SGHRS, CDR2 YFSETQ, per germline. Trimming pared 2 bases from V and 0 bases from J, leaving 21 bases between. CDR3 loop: CASSFIPQDRQLSGNTIYF. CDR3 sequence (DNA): TGCGCCAGCAGCTTCATCCCTCAGGACAGACAACTCTCTGGAAACACCATATATTTT.

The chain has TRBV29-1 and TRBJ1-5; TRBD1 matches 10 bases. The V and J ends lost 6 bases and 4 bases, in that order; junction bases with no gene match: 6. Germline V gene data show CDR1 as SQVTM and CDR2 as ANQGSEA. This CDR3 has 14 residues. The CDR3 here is CSVGTGVGNQPQHF. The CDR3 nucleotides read TGCAGCGTCGGGACAGGGGTGGGGAATCAGCCCCAGCATTTT.

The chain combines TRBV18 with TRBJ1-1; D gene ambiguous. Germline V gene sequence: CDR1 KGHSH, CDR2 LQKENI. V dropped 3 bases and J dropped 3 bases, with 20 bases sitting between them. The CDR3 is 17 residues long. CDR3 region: CASSPPNSGRGHTEAFF. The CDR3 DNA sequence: TGTGCCAGCTCACCTCCTAATTCCGGTCGAGGGCACACTGAAGCTTTCTTT.

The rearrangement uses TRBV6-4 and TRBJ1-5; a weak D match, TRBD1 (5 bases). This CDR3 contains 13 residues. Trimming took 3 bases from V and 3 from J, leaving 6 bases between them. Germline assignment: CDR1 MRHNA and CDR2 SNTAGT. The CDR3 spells CASSETDNQPQHF. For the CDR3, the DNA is TGTGCCAGCAGTGAGACAGACAATCAGCCCCAGCATTTT.

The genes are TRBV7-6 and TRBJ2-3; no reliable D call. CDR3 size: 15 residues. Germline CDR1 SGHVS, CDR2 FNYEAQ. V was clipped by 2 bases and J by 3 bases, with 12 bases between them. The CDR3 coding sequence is TGTGCCAGCAGCTTATTACCGACCGGGACAGATACGCAGTATTTT. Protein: CASSLLPTGTDTQYF.

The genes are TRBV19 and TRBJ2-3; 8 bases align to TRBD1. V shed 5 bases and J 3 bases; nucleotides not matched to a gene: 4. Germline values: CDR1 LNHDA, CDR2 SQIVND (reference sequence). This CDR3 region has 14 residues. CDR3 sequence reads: CASSLQGVTDTQYF. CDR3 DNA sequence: TGTGCCAGTAGTTTACAGGGGGTAACAGATACGCAGTATTTT.

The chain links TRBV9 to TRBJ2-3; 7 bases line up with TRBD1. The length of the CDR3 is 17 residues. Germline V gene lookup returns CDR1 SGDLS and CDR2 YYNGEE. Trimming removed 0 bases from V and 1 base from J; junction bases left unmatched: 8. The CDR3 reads CASSVARQGTGTDTQYF. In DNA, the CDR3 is TGTGCCAGCAGCGTAGCTCGACAGGGTACTGGCACAGATACGCAGTATTTT.